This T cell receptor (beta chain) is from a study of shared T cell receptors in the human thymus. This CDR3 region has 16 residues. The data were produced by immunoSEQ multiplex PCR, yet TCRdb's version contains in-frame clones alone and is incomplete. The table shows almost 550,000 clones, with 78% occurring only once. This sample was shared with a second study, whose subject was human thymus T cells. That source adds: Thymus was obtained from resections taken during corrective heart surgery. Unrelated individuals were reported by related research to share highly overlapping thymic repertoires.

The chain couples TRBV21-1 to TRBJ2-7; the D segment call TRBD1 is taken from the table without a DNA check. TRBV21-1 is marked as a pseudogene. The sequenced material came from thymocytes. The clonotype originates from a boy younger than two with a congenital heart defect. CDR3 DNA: TGTGCCAGCAGCAAAGCTTCTAAAGGGGCCTCCTACGAGCAGTACTTC. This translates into CASSKASKGASYEQYF.